This entry concerns a single T cell receptor beta chain. The data stem from a study of blood T cell repertoires in COVID-19. Study information: Italy, Spain and the United States were the sources of the convalescent and acute COVID-19 samples. Sources were T cells, B-cell-depleted T cells, or PBMCs; the material itself was cDNA or gDNA.

Profiled with immunoSEQ multiplex PCR; TCRdb holds only in-frame clones, not every one. The data hold some 340,000 clones, with about 85% observed a single time. The V gene's germline CDR1 is MGHDK and CDR2 SYGVNS. This CDR3 has 12 residues. Trimming removed 3 bases from V and 12 bases from J; junction bases left unmatched: 7. The chain is built from TRBV25-1 and TRBJ2-7, with 8 bases matching TRBD2. Specimen: peripheral blood. This clonotype was obtained from a woman aged 18-29 years with acute or convalescent COVID-19. CDR3 sequence (DNA): TGTGCCAGCAGTGATTTGGTCGGGAGGGTGTACTTC. Translated, it gives CASSDLVGRVYF.